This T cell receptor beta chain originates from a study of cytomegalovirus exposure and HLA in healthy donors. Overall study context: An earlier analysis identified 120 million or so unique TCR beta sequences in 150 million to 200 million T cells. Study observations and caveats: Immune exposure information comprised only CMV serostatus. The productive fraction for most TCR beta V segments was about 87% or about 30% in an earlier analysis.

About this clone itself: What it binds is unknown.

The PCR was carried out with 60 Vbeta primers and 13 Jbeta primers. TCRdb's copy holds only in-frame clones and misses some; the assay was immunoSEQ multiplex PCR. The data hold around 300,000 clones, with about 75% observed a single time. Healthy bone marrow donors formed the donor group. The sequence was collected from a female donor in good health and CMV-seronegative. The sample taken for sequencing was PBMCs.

CDR3 DNA sequence: TGTGCCAGCAGCCTCCGGGACAGCCAAGAGACCCAGTACTTC. Its translation is CASSLRDSQETQYF. This chain links TRBV9 with TRBJ2-5; 7 bases fit TRBD1. The CDR3 spans 14 residues. The V segment lost 4 bases and the J segment 1 base; nucleotides outside the gene matches: 4. Looked up from germline, CDR1 is SGDLS and CDR2 is YYNGEE.